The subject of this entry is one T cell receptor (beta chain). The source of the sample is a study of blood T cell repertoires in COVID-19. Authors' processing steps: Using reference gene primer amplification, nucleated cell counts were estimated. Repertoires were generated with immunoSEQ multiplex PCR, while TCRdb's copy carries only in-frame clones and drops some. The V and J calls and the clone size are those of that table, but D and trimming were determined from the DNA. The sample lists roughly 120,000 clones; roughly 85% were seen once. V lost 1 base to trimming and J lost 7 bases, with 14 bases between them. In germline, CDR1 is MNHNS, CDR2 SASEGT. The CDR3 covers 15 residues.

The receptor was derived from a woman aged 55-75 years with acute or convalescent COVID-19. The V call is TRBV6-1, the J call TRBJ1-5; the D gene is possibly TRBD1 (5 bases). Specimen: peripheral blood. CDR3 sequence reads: CASSEGWGRVQPQHF. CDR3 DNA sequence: TGTGCCAGCAGTGAAGGATGGGGGAGGGTCCAGCCCCAGCATTTT.